The clone carrying this T cell receptor beta chain was recorded at least ten times. TRAV and TRBV primers primed cDNA for both TCRalpha and TCRbeta. With a V-primer adapter and a constant-region primer, TCRs were amplified for around 21 PCR cycles. mRNA isolates were amplified via in vitro transcription. TCRdb used MiXCR to reprocess the reads, holding one entry per CDR3 protein. The repertoire holds approximately 90,000 distinct CDR3 sequences, with 9.4% as singletons. This record comes from a study of low-dose radiotherapy and immunotherapy resistance in tumors. Per germline, CDR1 MNHEY and CDR2 SVGEGT. This CDR3 region has 16 residues. Trimming took 5 bases from V and 3 from J; bases not matched to a gene: 11. Time point here: before trial treatment.

The sequenced sample was PBMCs, obtained before treatment. This chain connects TRBV6-2 or TRBV6-3 to TRBJ2-7, with 9 bases aligning to TRBD2. The clonotype comes from a male donor with prostate cancer. DNA for the CDR3: TGTGCCAGCAGTGAATTCCGCGGGAGGGCCGTCTACGAGCAGTACTTC. This codes for CASSEFRGRAVYEQYF.